Listed below are T cell receptor beta chains from one sample, sequenced in a study of breast tumors, draining lymph nodes, adjacent tissues. A single record per CDR3 protein comes from TCRdb applying MiXCR to the multiplex PCR reads. This table has some 53,000 distinct CDR3 sequences, around 40% appearing once. The sequencing input was breast tumor tissue. The receptors shown here come from a female donor with breast cancer. Some clones in this sample may be carry-over from other donors' samples. Both conserved end residues are part of each CDR3.

CDR3aa: CASITRWGSNQPQHF
len: 15
v_gene: TRBV5-8
j_gene: TRBJ1-5

CDR3aa: CASSPGYNSPLHF
len: 13
v_gene: TRBV3-1
j_gene: TRBJ1-6

CDR3aa: CSARKEGEIYGYTF
len: 14
v_gene: TRBV20-1
j_gene: TRBJ1-2

CDR3aa: CSARDRVRGNTIYF
len: 14
v_gene: TRBV20-1
j_gene: TRBJ1-3

CDR3aa: CSARDIRTGSHYGYTF
len: 16
v_gene: TRBV20-1
j_gene: TRBJ1-2

CDR3aa: CSARGGNSNQPQHF
len: 14
v_gene: TRBV20-1
j_gene: TRBJ1-5

CDR3aa: CSARAGLAGVVETQYF
len: 16
v_gene: TRBV20-1
j_gene: TRBJ2-5

CDR3aa: CASSLNGRNSYEQYF
len: 15
v_gene: TRBV7-3
j_gene: TRBJ2-7

CDR3aa: CASSATDLSYEQYF
len: 14
v_gene: TRBV9
j_gene: TRBJ2-7

CDR3aa: CASSQEGTAPTYGYTF
len: 16
v_gene: TRBV4-3
j_gene: TRBJ1-2

CDR3aa: CAWSAGLISGANVLTF
len: 16
v_gene: TRBV30
j_gene: TRBJ2-6

CDR3aa: CASSPDRVNIQYF
len: 13
v_gene: TRBV6-5
j_gene: TRBJ2-4

CDR3aa: CASSRLSDEQFF
len: 12
v_gene: TRBV5-1
j_gene: TRBJ2-1

CDR3aa: CSAAGSYEQYF
len: 11
v_gene: TRBV20-1
j_gene: TRBJ2-7

CDR3aa: CASSISRDLGGTDTQYF
len: 17
v_gene: TRBV7-3
j_gene: TRBJ2-3

CDR3aa: CASSEFQNTEAFF
len: 13
v_gene: TRBV7-2
j_gene: TRBJ1-1

CDR3aa: CASSSSGQGSEQYF
len: 14
v_gene: TRBV11-3
j_gene: TRBJ1-6

CDR3aa: CSPRGLEFSPGPSTDTQYF
len: 19
v_gene: TRBV20-1
j_gene: TRBJ2-3

CDR3aa: CAISPPGGEQYF
len: 12
v_gene: TRBV10-3
j_gene: TRBJ2-7

CDR3aa: CATDSGDTDTQYF
len: 13
v_gene: TRBV15
j_gene: TRBJ2-3

CDR3aa: CSARYLAGTETQYF
len: 14
v_gene: TRBV20-1
j_gene: TRBJ2-5

CDR3aa: CASSFRPLNVAVSNQPQHF
len: 19
v_gene: TRBV5-5
j_gene: TRBJ1-5

CDR3aa: CASSIDRGSDTQYF
len: 14
v_gene: TRBV19
j_gene: TRBJ2-3

CDR3aa: CASSFVGASGNTIYF
len: 15
v_gene: TRBV5-1
j_gene: TRBJ1-3

CDR3aa: CASSARGTRQTTNTGELFF
len: 19
v_gene: TRBV9
j_gene: TRBJ2-2

CDR3aa: CASSHRGGKNIQYF
len: 14
v_gene: TRBV6-5
j_gene: TRBJ2-4

CDR3aa: CASSLEGSGYTF
len: 12
v_gene: TRBV5-1
j_gene: TRBJ1-2

CDR3aa: CSVDKLAGDAETQYF
len: 15
v_gene: TRBV29-1
j_gene: TRBJ2-5

CDR3aa: CASRARLITDTQYF
len: 14
v_gene: TRBV5-4
j_gene: TRBJ2-3

CDR3aa: CSARDPGGGYEQFF
len: 14
v_gene: TRBV20-1
j_gene: TRBJ2-1

CDR3aa: CSASGLAGGKNIQYF
len: 15
v_gene: TRBV20-1
j_gene: TRBJ2-4

CDR3aa: CSAIPGTHGGLHF
len: 13
v_gene: TRBV20-1
j_gene: TRBJ1-6

CDR3aa: CASSFQGGLAAQETQYF
len: 17
v_gene: TRBV7-9
j_gene: TRBJ2-5

CDR3aa: CASSPRFGGAADNSPLHF
len: 18
v_gene: TRBV7-8
j_gene: TRBJ1-6

CDR3aa: CASSLARWGYSYEQYF
len: 16
v_gene: TRBV5-6
j_gene: TRBJ2-7

CDR3aa: CASSLGESSEAFF
len: 13
v_gene: TRBV7-6
j_gene: TRBJ1-1

CDR3aa: CASSSNVNYGYTF
len: 13
v_gene: TRBV11-3
j_gene: TRBJ1-2

CDR3aa: CASSFQGLGANVLTF
len: 15
v_gene: TRBV7-3
j_gene: TRBJ2-6

CDR3aa: CASRPTPVYNGYTF
len: 14
v_gene: TRBV27
j_gene: TRBJ1-2

CDR3aa: CAISEWTSGRSDTQYF
len: 16
v_gene: TRBV10-3
j_gene: TRBJ2-3

CDR3aa: CASSLDSSGANVPTF
len: 15
v_gene: TRBV7-2
j_gene: TRBJ2-6

CDR3aa: CAIRDGTASGNTIYF
len: 15
v_gene: TRBV10-3
j_gene: TRBJ1-3